What follows is one TCR beta chain and its context. Its antigen is still unknown. The read stops 3 residues short of the end of the CDR3; the missing end is completed from the germline J gene. This entry comes from a study of T cell clonality in common variable immunodeficiency. General study points: CVID subjects had higher TCRbeta clonality than healthy controls, most marked in about a third. The cause of increased CVID clonality remains unclear without subpopulation sequencing.

Germline V gives CDR1 SNHLY, CDR2 FYNNEI. The CDR3 has 15 residues. Trimming cost V 8 bases and J 3 bases, with 14 bases left between them. The protocol was immunoSEQ multiplex PCR, while the TCRdb copy is restricted to in-frame clones and leaves out a portion. Altogether some 28,000 clones were found in the sample, and no singletons occur. Patients and controls were mostly of Caucasian heritage. Donors gave about 5 to 8 ml heparinized peripheral whole blood. The chain carries TRBV2 and TRBJ1-6, with D possibly being TRBD1 (5 bases). Sequenced input: peripheral blood mononuclear cells. The TCR comes from a person aged 18 to 75 in good health. CDR3: CASWGLNLYNSPLHF. The DNA read from the CDR3 is TGTGCCAGCTGGGGACTTAACCTCTATAATTCACCC.